This TCR beta chain was captured in a study of cytomegalovirus exposure and HLA in healthy donors. Study-wide results and limits: Presence/absence analyses treated sequencing depth as roughly uniform across donors. Later genetic work tied a missense DCLRE1C variant to beta-chain V and J trimming.

Germline values: CDR1 MNHNY, CDR2 SVGAGI (reference sequence). Trimming took off 6 bases at V and 7 bases at J, with 18 bases between the two ends. The CDR3 totals 15 residues. The PCR used 60 Vbeta and 13 Jbeta primers. Sequenced by immunoSEQ multiplex PCR; TCRdb stores in-frame clones only, minus some. The sample contains some 110,000 clones, roughly 80% of which appear only once. All donors participated as healthy donors of bone marrow. About this clone itself: The antigen remains undetermined.

The chain recombines TRBV6-6 with TRBJ1-4; tentatively, D is TRBD1 (5 bases). Sample: PBMCs. The clonotype originates from a man aged 25-45 years in good health and CMV-seronegative. CDR3 residues: CASSSNGALGEKLFF. DNA of the CDR3: TGTGCCAGCAGCTCCAATGGGGCCCTGGGTGAAAAACTGTTTTTT.